This TCR beta chain was recovered during a study of blood T cell repertoires in COVID-19. Only in-frame clones appear in the TCRdb table, and some are missing; sequencing was by immunoSEQ multiplex PCR. Here the sample spans 25,000 to 35,000 clones, 75% to 85% being singletons. CDR3 length: 18 amino acids. V lost 4 bases, J lost 0 bases, and 9 bases stayed unmatched. Germline values: CDR1 SGHVS, CDR2 FNYEAQ. The chain carries TRBV7-6 and TRBJ2-3; 11 bases map to TRBD2. The sequence derives from a human donor in a cohort sampled during active COVID-19. The sample was peripheral blood. As DNA, the CDR3 is TGTGCCAGCAGCTCCCGTACGACTAGCGGGATGAGCACAGATACGCAGTATTTT. The encoded protein is CASSSRTTSGMSTDTQYF.